This T cell receptor (beta chain) derives from a study of beta chain features in type 1 diabetes. Findings of the study overall: PCR might show a preference for shorter templates, equally across patients and controls.

Every isolated RNA sample was fully reverse transcribed, so sequencing captured expressed TCRB transcripts. Naive, central memory and regulatory T cell samples averaged roughly 3.8 million reads. Measured with immunoSEQ multiplex PCR; TCRdb has only the in-frame clones, and not every one. The sample lists 300,000 to 450,000 clones; around 12% were seen once. This clone appeared a few times. Its antigen is unknown. Additional DNA sequences in this sample encode the identical CDR3. The CDR3 runs to 11 residues. Germline-derived CDR1 and CDR2 are GTSNPN and SVGIG (reference sequence). V shed 0 bases and J shed 3 bases, with 3 bases lying between them.

This sequence originates from a man aged 18 to 29 in good health. The chain employs TRBV30 and TRBJ2-7; D is uncertain. Sequenced: naive CD4+ T cells from blood. The CDR3 protein is CAWSVGYEQYF. CDR3 coding DNA: TGTGCCTGGAGTGTCGGCTACGAGCAGTACTTC.